This entry lists 32 T cell receptor beta chains sequenced from one sample in a study of neurological immune-mediated disorders. TCRdb called the 5' RACE reads again in MiXCR, with one record for every CDR3 protein. The sample carries about 59,000 distinct CDR3 sequences, approximately 25% recorded once. Time point of the sample: technical triplicate 2. The specimen was PBMCs. These receptors were obtained from a man in his sixties with HTLV-1-associated myelopathy (HAM/TSP).

Ten or more counts support this clonotype. This chain links TRBV5-1 with TRBJ2-1, with D unresolved. Trimming stripped 5 bases from V and 0 bases from J, with 15 bases between. This CDR3 contains 16 residues. CDR1 is SGHRS and CDR2 is YFSETQ in the germline V gene. The CDR3: CASSPGRLSSYNEQFF. The CDR3 nucleotides read TGCGCCAGCAGTCCGGGCCGATTGAGCTCCTACAATGAGCAGTTCTTC.

This clonotype showed up many times. V and J are TRBV5-1 and TRBJ2-1, with 8 bases aligning to TRBD2. The CDR3 is made up of 16 amino acids. Germline-derived CDR1 and CDR2 are SGHRS and YFSETQ. The V and J ends lost 4 bases and 5 bases, in that order; junction bases with no gene match: 11. CDR3 region: CASSIQAGVMDNEQFF. For the CDR3, the DNA is TGCGCCAGCAGCATTCAAGCGGGAGTAATGGACAATGAGCAGTTCTTC.

There are many counts of this clonotype. This rearrangement joins TRBV29-1 to TRBJ2-3; 7 bases line up with TRBD1. In germline, CDR1 is SQVTM, CDR2 ANQGSEA. With V trimmed by 4 bases and J by 4 bases, 8 bases remained unmatched. This CDR3 is 14 amino acids long. CDR3 nucleotide sequence: TGCAGCGTTGCGAGGGGGCTCGGGGCAGATACGCAGTATTTT. Amino acids: CSVARGLGADTQYF.

This clonotype was observed at least ten times. The chain recombines TRBV7-9 with TRBJ2-7; 10 bases line up with TRBD2. Germline CDR1 reads SEHNR; CDR2 reads FQNEAQ (reference sequence). J gave up 7 bases and V 3 bases, and 12 bases lay outside the gene matches. CDR3 length: 16 residues. The CDR3 sequence is CASSFLGSGRAGEQYF. The DNA of the CDR3 is TGTGCCAGCAGCTTTCTCGGGAGCGGGAGGGCCGGTGAGCAGTACTTC.

This clonotype was observed a few times. The V call is TRBV27, the J call TRBJ2-7; no definite D call. V was pared by 3 bases and J by 6 bases, with 6 bases between. The CDR3 is made up of 11 amino acids. Germline CDR1 reads MNHEY; CDR2 reads SMNVEV (reference sequence). Here the CDR3 reads CASSFRSEQYF. For the CDR3, the DNA is TGTGCCAGCAGTTTTCGGTCCGAGCAGTACTTC.

The J gene is TRBJ2-4, the V gene TRBV28; D may be TRBD1 (5 bases). V lost 1 base, J lost 0 bases, and 10 bases lay in between. The CDR3 totals 16 residues. Germline V gene data show CDR1 as MDHEN and CDR2 as SYDVKM. The CDR3 region is CASSLFGQGAKNIQYF. CDR3 DNA: TGTGCCAGCAGTTTATTCGGGCAGGGAGCCAAAAACATTCAGTACTTC.

This clonotype was counted at least ten times. The chain couples TRBV28 to TRBJ2-1; D gene unclear. The germline CDR1 and CDR2 sequences are MDHEN and SYDVKM. This CDR3 region has 14 residues. Trimming shortened V by 6 bases and J by 3 bases, and 12 bases separated the two germline ends. CDR3 protein: CASRAWTYYNEQFF. The DNA for the CDR3 is TGTGCCAGCAGGGCTTGGACCTACTACAATGAGCAGTTCTTC. Combining the CDR3 with reference TRBV28 and TRBJ2-1 gives the whole variable domain DVKVTQSSRYLVKRTGEKVFLECVQDMDHENMFWYRQDPGLGLRLIYFSYDVKMKEKGDIPEGYSVSREKKERFSLILESASTNQTSMYLCASRAWTYYNEQFFGPGTRLTVL.

There are a few counts of this clonotype. This may stem from a read error, because a much larger clone lies one nucleotide away. This chain uses TRBV27 with TRBJ2-7; no definite D call. CDR3 length equals 12 residues. Trimming cost V 0 bases and J 2 bases, with 2 bases left between them. Germline loops: CDR1 MNHEY, CDR2 SMNVEV (reference sequence). The CDR3 bases are TGTGCCAGCAGTTTATCAACCTACGAGCAGTACTTC. This encodes CASSLSTYEQYF.

In this sample, this clonotype turned up many times. The chain combines TRBV5-8 with TRBJ1-1, with D unresolved. Trimming stripped 6 bases from V and 1 base from J, with 13 bases between. The CDR3 sequence is 14 residues long. CDR1 and CDR2 (germline): SGHTS, YDEGEE. The CDR3 spells CASNPPGENTEAFF. In nucleotides, the CDR3 is TGTGCCAGCAATCCCCCGGGCGAGAACACTGAAGCTTTCTTT.

This clonotype was counted at least ten times. This chain links TRBV7-2 with TRBJ1-4, with D possibly matching TRBD1 (5 bases). Germline CDR1 is SGHTA and CDR2 is FQGNSA. This CDR3 is built from 14 residues. Trimming pared 6 bases from V and 5 bases from J, leaving 13 bases between. CDR3 sequence (DNA): TGTGCCAGCAGTTCTTTTGGGGCCAATGAAAAACTGTTTTTT. Encoded protein: CASSSFGANEKLFF. Full variable domain (missing parts from reference TRBV7-2 and TRBJ1-4): GAGVSQSPSNKVTEKGKDVELRCDPISGHTALYWYRQSLGQGLEFLIYFQGNSAPDKSGLPSDRFSAERTGGSVSTLTIQRTQQEDSAVYLCASSSFGANEKLFFGSGTQLSVL.

The chain recombines TRBV12-3 or TRBV12-4 with TRBJ2-7, with 9 nucleotides matching TRBD2. This CDR3 comprises 14 residues. The V gene end was trimmed by 6 bases and the J gene end by 5 bases; junction bases not matched to a gene: 8. The CDR3 is CASSRAGGNNEQYF. The CDR3 DNA follows: TGTGCCAGCAGCCGTGCGGGAGGGAACAACGAGCAGTACTTC.

The table lists this clonotype with many counts. This chain connects TRBV20-1 to TRBJ2-3; D perhaps matches TRBD2 (5 bases). V was shortened by 0 bases and J by 0 bases, with 10 bases between the two germline ends. The CDR3 spans 15 residues. Germline assignment: CDR1 DFQATT and CDR2 SNEGSKA (reference sequence). CDR3 nucleotide sequence: TGCAGTGCTAGAGATCGGCGGGCAAGCACAGATACGCAGTATTTT. Amino acid sequence: CSARDRRASTDTQYF.

The table lists this clonotype with many counts. This sequence joins TRBV7-9 and TRBJ1-1; the D gene is possibly TRBD1 (5 bases). Germline V gives CDR1 SEHNR, CDR2 FQNEAQ (reference sequence). CDR3 length equals 14 residues. The V end lost 5 bases, the J end lost 1 base, and 11 bases lay between the germline ends. The CDR3 spells CASSGRTGNTEAFF. The CDR3 DNA is TGTGCCAGCAGCGGACGTACAGGGAACACTGAAGCTTTCTTT.

This clonotype was picked up a small number of times. This sequence may be a read error, since a much larger clone differs from it by one base. This chain connects TRBV25-1 to TRBJ1-2, with D unresolved. The germline V gene encodes CDR1 MGHDK and CDR2 SYGVNS. The CDR3 totals 11 residues. Between the trimmed V and J ends, which lost 5 bases and 2 bases, there was a span of 3 bases. The CDR3, as DNA: TGTGCCAGCAGTACCAACTATGGCTACACCTTC. It is translated as CASSTNYGYTF.

Of note for this clonotype: A read error may account for a junction end that differs from germline. The gene calls are TRBV7-8 and TRBJ1-2; the D is unclear. The germline V gene encodes CDR1 SGHVS and CDR2 FQNEAQ. The CDR3 has 12 residues. DNA of the CDR3: TGTACCAGCGGCTACGAGGGCAGGGGCTACACCTTC. As protein: CTSGYEGRGYTF.

This clonotype was picked up many times. The rearrangement links TRBV24-1 to TRBJ2-1; TRBD1 matches 10 bases. Germline CDR1 and CDR2: KGHDR and SFDVKD. After removal of 4 bases from V and 4 bases from J, the junction contained 15 bases not matched to a gene. CDR3 length: 19 residues. The CDR3 nucleotides are TGTGCCACCAGTGACCGGACAGGGGGTCTAAACGGGAGGTACAATGAGCAGTTCTTC. This encodes CATSDRTGGLNGRYNEQFF.

This clonotype was seen ten or more times. The genes are TRBV4-2 and TRBJ1-1; D is perhaps TRBD1 (5 bases). Per the germline V gene, CDR1 is LGHNA and CDR2 is YNFKEQ. The length of the CDR3 is 15 residues. Between the trimmed V and J ends, which lost 4 bases and 5 bases, there was a span of 17 bases. For the CDR3, the DNA is TGTGCCAGCAGCCCCTCAATGGGGGGAAGGACTGAAGCTTTCTTT. Amino acids: CASSPSMGGRTEAFF.

This clonotype has ten or more counts. Written as DNA, the CDR3 is TGTGCCAGCAGCGTTGGTGGGCAGATATATAATTCACCCCTCCACTTT. This encodes CASSVGGQIYNSPLHF. The rearrangement joins TRBV5-6 to TRBJ1-6; D gene unclear. The CDR3 covers 16 residues. Germline V lookup: CDR1 SGHDT, CDR2 YYEEEE. V shed 4 bases and J shed 4 bases, with 15 bases lying between them.

V gene TRBV29-1 combines with J gene TRBJ2-7; a weak D match, TRBD1 (7 bases). This CDR3 is 13 amino acids long. The V end lost 0 bases, the J end lost 8 bases, and 14 bases lay between the germline ends. Germline V gene lookup returns CDR1 SQVTM and CDR2 ANQGSEA. CDR3 DNA: TGCAGCGTTGAAGAACTTGGAGGGGGCCAGCAGTACTTC. Translating gives CSVEELGGGQQYF.

This clonotype has just a few counts. The chain employs TRBV27 and TRBJ2-2; D remains ambiguous. This CDR3 is built from 14 residues. V lost 8 bases, J lost 0 bases, and 10 bases lay in between. From germline, CDR1 is MNHEY and CDR2 SMNVEV (reference sequence). CDR3 sequence (DNA): TGTGCCAGCCGCCCAACGACGAACACCGGGGAGCTGTTTTTT. It translates to CASRPTTNTGELFF.

The sample holds many counts of this clonotype. V and J are TRBV5-1 and TRBJ2-1; tentatively, D is TRBD2 (7 bases). The V and J ends lost 4 bases and 4 bases respectively, with 15 bases between them. Germline V gives CDR1 SGHRS, CDR2 YFSETQ. This CDR3 is built from 15 residues. CDR3 in DNA: TGCGCCAGCAGCCCATGGGGGGGGCCATACAATGAGCAGTTCTTC. Its protein product is CASSPWGGPYNEQFF.

The V and J genes are TRBV6-5 and TRBJ1-2; D is ambiguous. Trimming removed 2 bases at V and 2 bases at J, with 6 bases between. Germline V gene sequence: CDR1 MNHEY, CDR2 SVGAGI. This CDR3 is built from 13 residues. The chain's CDR3 is CASSYKLNYGYTF. CDR3 nucleotide sequence: TGTGCCAGCAGTTACAAACTGAACTATGGCTACACCTTC.

In its sample, this clonotype was seen many times. CDR3 sequence reads: CSAGDSNSPLHF. DNA of the CDR3: TGCAGCGCCGGGGACAGCAATTCACCCCTCCACTTT. The chain is built from TRBV29-1 and TRBJ1-6; 7 nucleotides align to TRBD1. J lost 7 bases, V lost 7 bases, and 4 bases had no gene match. This CDR3 contains 12 residues. The germline CDR1 and CDR2 sequences are SQVTM and ANQGSEA.

This clonotype was picked up many times. This chain connects TRBV27 to TRBJ2-1; TRBD2 matches 10 bases. Germline V CDR1 and CDR2: MNHEY, SMNVEV (reference sequence). V shed 1 base and J 7 bases; nucleotides not matched to a gene: 16. This CDR3 is built from 19 residues. The CDR3 protein is CASSLWRSYSGRPSNEQFF. In DNA, the CDR3 is TGTGCCAGCAGTTTATGGCGTTCGTATAGCGGGAGGCCTTCGAATGAGCAGTTCTTC.

The rearrangement uses TRBV5-1 and TRBJ2-7; a weak D match, TRBD1 (5 bases). Germline V gene sequence: CDR1 SGHRS, CDR2 YFSETQ. V lost 2 bases, J lost 3 bases, and 15 bases lay in between. This CDR3 is 15 amino acids long. The CDR3 DNA is TGCGCCAGCAGCTTTCAGCAGGGCCTTGACTACGAGCAGTACTTC. This encodes CASSFQQGLDYEQYF.

This clonotype was recorded many times. V is TRBV21-1 and J is TRBJ2-7; the tabulated D call, TRBD2, remains unverified against the DNA. TRBV21-1 corresponds to a pseudogene. The CDR3 totals 15 residues. Here the CDR3 reads CASSQSWTRGNEQYF. In DNA form, the CDR3 reads TGTGCCAGCAGTCAAAGCTGGACTAGAGGGAACGAGCAGTACTTC.

This clonotype occurred many times. The V gene is TRBV20-1, the J gene TRBJ2-5; 9 nucleotides line up with TRBD1. The CDR3 loop spans 13 amino acids. The V gene's germline CDR1 is DFQATT and CDR2 SNEGSKA (reference sequence). With 3 bases clipped from V and 5 bases from J, the junction kept 4 bases outside the gene matches. The CDR3 region is CSARGTGMETQYF. The CDR3 DNA is TGCAGTGCTAGGGGGACAGGGATGGAGACCCAGTACTTC.

The gene calls are TRBV5-1 and TRBJ2-5, with TRBD1 identical over 7 bases. Losses at the gene ends were 2 bases for V and 4 bases for J; bases not matched to a gene: 8. Germline V gene lookup returns CDR1 SGHRS and CDR2 YFSETQ. CDR3 length: 15 residues. CDR3 sequence (DNA): TGCGCCAGCAGCTTCCGACAGGGCTTTGGAGAGACCCAGTACTTC. Translated: CASSFRQGFGETQYF.

This clonotype has a count of ten or more. V and J are TRBV18 and TRBJ2-5; D is unresolved. Germline CDR1 and CDR2: KGHSH and LQKENI. The germline V and J ends were trimmed by 4 bases and 2 bases, with 8 bases remaining between them. CDR3 length equals 13 residues. This CDR3 reads CASSQGVQETQYF. The CDR3 DNA is TGTGCCAGCTCACAAGGAGTACAAGAGACCCAGTACTTC.

This clonotype was seen many times. The chain joins TRBV5-1 to TRBJ2-3; 14 bases map to TRBD2. CDR3 length equals 17 residues. CDR1 and CDR2 from the germline V gene are SGHRS and YFSETQ. Trimming cost V 6 bases and J 6 bases; bases outside gene matches: 12. The CDR3 bases are TGCGCCAGCACCCCCGGACTAGCGGGAGGTAATGCGGATACGCAGTATTTT. Translating it yields CASTPGLAGGNADTQYF.

The chain uses TRBV7-9 and TRBJ2-7; the D gene could be TRBD1 or TRBD2 (5 bases each). The CDR3 has 18 amino acids. Germline CDR1 and CDR2: SEHNR and FQNEAQ (reference sequence). V dropped 0 bases and J dropped 1 base, with 19 bases sitting between them. The DNA of the CDR3 is TGTGCCAGCAGCTTAGCCCACACCGGGACCGTTTATTCCTACGAGCAGTACTTC. Residues: CASSLAHTGTVYSYEQYF.

This clonotype was seen many times. This chain uses TRBV20-1 with TRBJ2-7; 10 positions match TRBD2. J was trimmed by 4 bases and V by 4 bases; bases with no gene match: 7. Germline V gene lookup returns CDR1 DFQATT and CDR2 SNEGSKA (reference sequence). CDR3 length: 14 residues. CDR3 region: CSAIPGTSVYEQYF. For the CDR3, the DNA is TGCAGTGCTATTCCGGGGACTAGCGTTTACGAGCAGTACTTC.